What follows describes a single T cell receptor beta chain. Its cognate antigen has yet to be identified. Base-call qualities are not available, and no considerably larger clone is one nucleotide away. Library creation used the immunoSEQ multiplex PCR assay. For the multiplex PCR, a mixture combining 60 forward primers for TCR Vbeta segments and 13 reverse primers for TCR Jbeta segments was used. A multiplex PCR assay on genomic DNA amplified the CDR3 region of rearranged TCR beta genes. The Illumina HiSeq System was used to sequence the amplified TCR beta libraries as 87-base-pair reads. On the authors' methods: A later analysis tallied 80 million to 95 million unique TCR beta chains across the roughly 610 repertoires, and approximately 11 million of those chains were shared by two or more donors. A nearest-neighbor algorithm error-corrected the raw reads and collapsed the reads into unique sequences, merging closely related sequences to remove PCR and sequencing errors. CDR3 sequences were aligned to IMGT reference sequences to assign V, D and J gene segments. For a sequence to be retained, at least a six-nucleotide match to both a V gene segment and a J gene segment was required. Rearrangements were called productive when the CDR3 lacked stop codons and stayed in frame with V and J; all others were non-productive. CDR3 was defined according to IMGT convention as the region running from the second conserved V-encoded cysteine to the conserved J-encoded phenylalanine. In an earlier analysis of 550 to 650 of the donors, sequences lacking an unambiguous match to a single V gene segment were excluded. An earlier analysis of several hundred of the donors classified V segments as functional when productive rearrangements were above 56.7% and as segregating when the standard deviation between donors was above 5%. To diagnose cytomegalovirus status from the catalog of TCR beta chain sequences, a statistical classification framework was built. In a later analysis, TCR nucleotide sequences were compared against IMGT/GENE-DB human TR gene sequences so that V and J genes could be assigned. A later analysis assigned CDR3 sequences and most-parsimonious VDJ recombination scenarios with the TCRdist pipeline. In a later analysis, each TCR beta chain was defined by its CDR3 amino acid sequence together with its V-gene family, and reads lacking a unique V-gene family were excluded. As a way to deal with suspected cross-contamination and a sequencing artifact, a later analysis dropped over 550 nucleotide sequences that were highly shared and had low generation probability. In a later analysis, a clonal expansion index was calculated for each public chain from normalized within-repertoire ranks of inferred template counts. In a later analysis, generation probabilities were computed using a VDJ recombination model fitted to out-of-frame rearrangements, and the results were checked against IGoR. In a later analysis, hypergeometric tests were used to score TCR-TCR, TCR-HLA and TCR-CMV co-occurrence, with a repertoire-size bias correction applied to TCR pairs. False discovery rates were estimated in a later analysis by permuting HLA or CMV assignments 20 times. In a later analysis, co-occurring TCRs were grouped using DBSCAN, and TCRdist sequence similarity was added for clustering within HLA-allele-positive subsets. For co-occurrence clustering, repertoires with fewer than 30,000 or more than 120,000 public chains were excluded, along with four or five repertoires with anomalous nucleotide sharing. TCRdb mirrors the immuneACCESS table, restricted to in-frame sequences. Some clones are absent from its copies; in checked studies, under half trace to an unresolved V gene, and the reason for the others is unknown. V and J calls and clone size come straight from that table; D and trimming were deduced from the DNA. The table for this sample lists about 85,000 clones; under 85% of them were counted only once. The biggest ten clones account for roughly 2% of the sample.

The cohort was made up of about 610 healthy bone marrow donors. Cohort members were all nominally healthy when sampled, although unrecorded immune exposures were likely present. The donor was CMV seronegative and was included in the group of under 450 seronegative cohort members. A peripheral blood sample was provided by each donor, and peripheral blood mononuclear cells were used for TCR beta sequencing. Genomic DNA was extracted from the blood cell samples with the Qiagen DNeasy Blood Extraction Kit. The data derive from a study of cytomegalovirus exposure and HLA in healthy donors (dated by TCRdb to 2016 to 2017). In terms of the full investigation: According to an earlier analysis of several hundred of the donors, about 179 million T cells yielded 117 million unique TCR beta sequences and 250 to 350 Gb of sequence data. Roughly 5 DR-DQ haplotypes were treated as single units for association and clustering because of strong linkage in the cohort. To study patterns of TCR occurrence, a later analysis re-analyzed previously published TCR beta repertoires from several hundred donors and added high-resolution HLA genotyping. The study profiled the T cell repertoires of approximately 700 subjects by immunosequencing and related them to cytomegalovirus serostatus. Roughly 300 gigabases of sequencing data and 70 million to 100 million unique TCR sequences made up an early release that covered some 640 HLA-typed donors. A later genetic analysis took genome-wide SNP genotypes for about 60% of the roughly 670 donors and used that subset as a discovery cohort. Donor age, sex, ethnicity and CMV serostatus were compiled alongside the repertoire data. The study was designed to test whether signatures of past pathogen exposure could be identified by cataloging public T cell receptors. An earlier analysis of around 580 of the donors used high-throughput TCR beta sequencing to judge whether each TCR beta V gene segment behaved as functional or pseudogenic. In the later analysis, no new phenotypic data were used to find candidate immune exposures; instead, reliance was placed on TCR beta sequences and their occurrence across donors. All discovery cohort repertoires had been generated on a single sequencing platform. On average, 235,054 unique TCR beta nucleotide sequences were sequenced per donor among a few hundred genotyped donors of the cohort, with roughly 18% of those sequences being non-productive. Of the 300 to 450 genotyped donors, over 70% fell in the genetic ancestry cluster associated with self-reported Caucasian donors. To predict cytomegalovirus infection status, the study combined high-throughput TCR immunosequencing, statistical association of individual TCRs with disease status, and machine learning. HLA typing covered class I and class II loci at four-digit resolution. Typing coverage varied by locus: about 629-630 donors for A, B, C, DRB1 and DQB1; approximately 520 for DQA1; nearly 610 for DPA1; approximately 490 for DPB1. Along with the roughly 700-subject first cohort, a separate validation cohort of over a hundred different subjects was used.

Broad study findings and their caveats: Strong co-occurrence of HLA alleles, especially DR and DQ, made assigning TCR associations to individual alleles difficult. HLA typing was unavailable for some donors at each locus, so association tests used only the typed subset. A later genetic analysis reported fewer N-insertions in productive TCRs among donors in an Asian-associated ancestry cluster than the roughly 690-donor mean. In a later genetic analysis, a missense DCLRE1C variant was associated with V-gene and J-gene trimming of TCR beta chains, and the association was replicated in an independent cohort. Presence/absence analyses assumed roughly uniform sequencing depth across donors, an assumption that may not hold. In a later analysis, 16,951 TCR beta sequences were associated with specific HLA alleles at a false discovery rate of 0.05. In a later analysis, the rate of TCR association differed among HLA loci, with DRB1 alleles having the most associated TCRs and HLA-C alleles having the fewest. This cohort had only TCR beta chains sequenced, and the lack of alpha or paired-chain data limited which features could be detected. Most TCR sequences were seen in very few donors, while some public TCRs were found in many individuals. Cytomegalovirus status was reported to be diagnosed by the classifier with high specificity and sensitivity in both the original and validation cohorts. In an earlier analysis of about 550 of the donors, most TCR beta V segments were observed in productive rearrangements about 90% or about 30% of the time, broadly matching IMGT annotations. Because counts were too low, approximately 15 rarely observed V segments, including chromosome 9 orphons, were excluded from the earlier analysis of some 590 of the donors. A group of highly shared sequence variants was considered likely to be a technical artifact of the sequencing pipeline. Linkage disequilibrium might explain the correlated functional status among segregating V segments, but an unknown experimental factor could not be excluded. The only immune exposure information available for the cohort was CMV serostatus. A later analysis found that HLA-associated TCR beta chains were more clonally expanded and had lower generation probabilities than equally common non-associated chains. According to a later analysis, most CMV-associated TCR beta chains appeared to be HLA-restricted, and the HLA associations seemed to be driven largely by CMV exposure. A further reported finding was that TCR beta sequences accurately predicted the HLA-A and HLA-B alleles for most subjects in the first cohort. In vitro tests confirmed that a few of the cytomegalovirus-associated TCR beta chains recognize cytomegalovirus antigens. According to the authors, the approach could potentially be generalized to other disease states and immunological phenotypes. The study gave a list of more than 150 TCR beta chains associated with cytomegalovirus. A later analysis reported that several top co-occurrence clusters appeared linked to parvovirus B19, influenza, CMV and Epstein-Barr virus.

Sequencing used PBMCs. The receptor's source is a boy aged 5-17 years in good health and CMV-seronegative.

The CDR3 is CASSLGEGRNGYTF. The nucleotides read TGTGCCAGCAGCTTGGGGGAGGGGCGAAATGGCTACACCTTC. Rearrangement joined TRBV7-9 to TRBJ1-2; a tentative D match to TRBD1 spans 5 bases. From the germline V gene (reference sequence), CDR1 is SEHNR and CDR2 is FQNEAQ. V drops 3 bases and J drops 6 bases, leaving 14 bases in between. The CDR3 goes from the cysteine to the phenylalanine over 14 residues. Only the CDR3 portion is preserved as DNA: 42 bases, with reading frame beginning at the first base.